The 9 T cell receptor beta chains below all came from one sample that was sequenced in a study of naive and memory T cell subsets. Two oligonucleotides, mixed equimolar, formed the beta constant-region primer covering TRBC1 and TRBC2. Ligated cDNA was amplified by four rounds of PCR with nested alpha and beta constant-region primers and SP2. TCRdb analysed the UMI-ligation and nested PCR reads with MiXCR anew, one entry per CDR3 protein. The table lists 95,000 to 150,000 distinct CDR3 sequences, just over 35% of them singletons, with more than 0.8% in the top ten. Specimen: central memory CD4+ T cells from blood. These receptors came from a human donor in good health.

V gene TRBV20-1 combines with J gene TRBJ2-3; TRBD2 agrees at 7 bases. Looked up from germline, CDR1 is DFQATT and CDR2 is SNEGSKA (reference sequence). V was pared by 1 base and J by 8 bases, with 12 bases of the junction left unmatched. The CDR3 spans 15 residues. In nucleotides, the CDR3 is TGCAGTGCTAGAGCACGGGCGGGAGCTTTGGGTACGCAGTATTTT. It yields the protein CSARARAGALGTQYF.

This clonotype was recorded at least ten times. This chain joins TRBV20-1 and TRBJ2-1, with 11 bases identical to TRBD2. J was trimmed by 5 bases and V by 2 bases; bases with no gene match: 14. Germline V gene data show CDR1 as DFQATT and CDR2 as SNEGSKA (reference sequence). The CDR3 sequence is 18 residues long. CDR3 in DNA: TGCAGTGCTAGACCCCCGGGACTAGCGGTTTGGGGTCACAATGAGCAGTTCTTC. Amino acid sequence: CSARPPGLAVWGHNEQFF.

The chain joins TRBV10-3 to TRBJ2-1; TRBD2 agrees at 11 bases. Germline V gene lookup returns CDR1 ENHRY and CDR2 SYGVKD. The junction had 3 bases not matched to a gene; V was cut back by 2 bases and J by 3 bases. This CDR3 has 16 residues. The CDR3 nucleotides are TGTGCCATCAGTGAGAGGACTAGCGGGTTCTACAATGAGCAGTTCTTC. Its translation is CAISERTSGFYNEQFF.

The chain employs TRBV6-2 or TRBV6-3 and TRBJ1-6, with D possibly matching TRBD1 (6 bases). Trimming pared 4 bases from V and 6 bases from J, leaving 16 bases between. This CDR3 is built from 16 residues. CDR1 is MNHEY, CDR2 SVGEGT, per germline. CDR3 sequence reads: CASSSSSGQINSPLHF. For the CDR3, the DNA is TGTGCCAGCAGTTCCTCCTCAGGACAGATTAATTCACCCCTCCACTTT.

The V and J genes are TRBV7-8 and TRBJ2-1, with 14 bases lining up with TRBD2. The CDR3 extends over 16 amino acids. J was trimmed by 7 bases and V by 6 bases; bases with no gene match: 8. Germline lookup yields CDR1 SGHVS and CDR2 FQNEAQ. CDR3 loop: CASSLGWTSGRNEQFF. CDR3 in DNA: TGTGCCAGCAGTCTTGGCTGGACTAGCGGGAGGAATGAGCAGTTCTTC.

This clonotype was counted only a few times. V usage is TRBV7-2 and J usage is TRBJ1-1; the D is unclear. V gave up 5 bases and J gave up 3 bases, with 4 bases separating them. There are 11 residues in the CDR3. CDR1 and CDR2 from the germline V gene are SGHTA and FQGNSA. CDR3 DNA sequence: TGTGCCAGCAGCGCCCACACTGAAGCTTTCTTT. Its protein is CASSAHTEAFF.

This clonotype was counted only a few times. The rearrangement joins TRBV30 to TRBJ2-7, with D unclear. V dropped 0 bases and J dropped 0 bases, with 6 bases sitting between them. The CDR3 has 13 amino acids. Looked up from germline, CDR1 is GTSNPN and CDR2 is SVGIG (reference sequence). Here the CDR3 DNA reads TGTGCCTGGAGTGTAGGAGTCTCCTACGAGCAGTACTTC. Amino acid sequence: CAWSVGVSYEQYF.

The V gene is TRBV20-1, the J gene TRBJ2-3, with 7 bases lining up with TRBD2. The CDR3 sequence is 15 residues long. With 1 base clipped from V and 2 bases from J, the junction kept 6 bases outside the gene matches. Looked up from germline, CDR1 is DFQATT and CDR2 is SNEGSKA (reference sequence). CDR3 in amino acids: CSARVPSGNTDTQYF. CDR3 nucleotide sequence: TGCAGTGCTAGAGTTCCTAGCGGAAACACAGATACGCAGTATTTT.

The rearrangement links TRBV2 to TRBJ2-7; tentatively, D is TRBD1 (5 bases). CDR1 is SNHLY and CDR2 is FYNNEI in the germline V gene. This CDR3 region has 12 residues. Trimming left V 8 bases short and J 6 bases short, with 14 bases between. Written as DNA, the CDR3 is TGTGCCAGCTCTGTGGGGCTAGGCGAGCAGTACTTC. Amino acid sequence: CASSVGLGEQYF.